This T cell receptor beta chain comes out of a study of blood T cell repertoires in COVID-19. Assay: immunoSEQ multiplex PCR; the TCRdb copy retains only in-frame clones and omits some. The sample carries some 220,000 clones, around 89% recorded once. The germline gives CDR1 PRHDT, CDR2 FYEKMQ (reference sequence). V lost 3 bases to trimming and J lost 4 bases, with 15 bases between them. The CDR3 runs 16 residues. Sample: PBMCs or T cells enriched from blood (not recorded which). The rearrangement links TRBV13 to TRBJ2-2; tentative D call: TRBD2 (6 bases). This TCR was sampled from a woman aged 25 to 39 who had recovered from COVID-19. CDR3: CASSLKSLGGTGELFF. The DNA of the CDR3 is TGTGCCAGCAGCTTGAAATCACTGGGGGGCACCGGGGAGCTGTTTTTT.